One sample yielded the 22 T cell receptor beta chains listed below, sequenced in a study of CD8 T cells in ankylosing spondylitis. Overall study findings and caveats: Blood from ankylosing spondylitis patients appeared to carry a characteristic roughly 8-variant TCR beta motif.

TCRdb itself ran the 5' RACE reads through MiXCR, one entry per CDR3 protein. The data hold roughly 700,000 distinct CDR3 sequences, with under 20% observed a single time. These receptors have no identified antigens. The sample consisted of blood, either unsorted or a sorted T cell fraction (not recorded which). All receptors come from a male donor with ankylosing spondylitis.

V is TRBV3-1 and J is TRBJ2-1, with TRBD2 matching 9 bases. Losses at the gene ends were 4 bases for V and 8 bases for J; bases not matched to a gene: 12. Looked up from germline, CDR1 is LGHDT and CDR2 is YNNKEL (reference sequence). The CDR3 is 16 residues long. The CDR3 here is CASSPIPGLATHEQFF. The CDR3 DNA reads TGTGCCAGCAGCCCGATCCCGGGACTAGCCACACATGAGCAGTTCTTC.

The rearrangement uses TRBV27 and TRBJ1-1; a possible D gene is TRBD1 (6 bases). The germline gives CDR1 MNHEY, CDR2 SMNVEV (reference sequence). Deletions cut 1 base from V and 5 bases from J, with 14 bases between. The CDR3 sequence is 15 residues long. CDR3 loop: CASSLLGGALTEAFF. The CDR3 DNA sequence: TGTGCCAGCAGTTTATTAGGGGGGGCGCTAACTGAAGCTTTCTTT.

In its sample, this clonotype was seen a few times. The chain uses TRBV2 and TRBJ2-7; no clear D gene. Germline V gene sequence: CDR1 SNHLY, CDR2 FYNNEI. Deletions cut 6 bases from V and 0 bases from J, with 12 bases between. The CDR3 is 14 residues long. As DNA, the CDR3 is TGTGCCAGCAGCAACAGCCTGATCTCCTACGAGCAGTACTTC. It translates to CASSNSLISYEQYF.

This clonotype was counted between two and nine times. The CDR3 sequence: CAWTLTNSLLETQYF. In DNA form, the CDR3 reads TGTGCCTGGACCCTTACCAACTCCCTCTTGGAGACCCAGTACTTC. The V gene is TRBV30, the J gene TRBJ2-5; D unresolved. Germline CDR1 and CDR2: GTSNPN and SVGIG (reference sequence). The germline V and J ends were trimmed by 4 bases and 5 bases, with 20 bases remaining between them. This CDR3 region has 15 residues.

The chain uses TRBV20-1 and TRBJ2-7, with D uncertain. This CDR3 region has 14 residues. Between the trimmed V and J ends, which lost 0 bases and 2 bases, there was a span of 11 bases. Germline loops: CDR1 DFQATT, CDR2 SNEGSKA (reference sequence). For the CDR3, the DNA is TGCAGTGCTAGAGATCGGTGGACCGCCTACGAGCAGTACTTC. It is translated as CSARDRWTAYEQYF.

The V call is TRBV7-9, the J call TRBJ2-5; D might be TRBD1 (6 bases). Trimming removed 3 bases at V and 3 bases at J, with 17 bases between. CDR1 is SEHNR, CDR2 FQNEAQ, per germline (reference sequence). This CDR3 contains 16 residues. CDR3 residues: CASSLGASAPKETQYF. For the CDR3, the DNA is TGTGCCAGCAGCTTGGGGGCCAGCGCACCGAAAGAGACCCAGTACTTC.

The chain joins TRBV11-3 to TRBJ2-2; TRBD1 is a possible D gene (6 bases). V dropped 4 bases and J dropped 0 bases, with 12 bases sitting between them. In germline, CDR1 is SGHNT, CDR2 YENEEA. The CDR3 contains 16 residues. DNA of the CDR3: TGTGCCAGCAGCTCTTTCGGGACACCGAACACCGGGGAGCTGTTTTTT. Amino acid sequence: CASSSFGTPNTGELFF. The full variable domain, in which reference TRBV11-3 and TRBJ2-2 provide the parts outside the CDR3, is EAGVVQSPRYKIIEKKQPVAFWCNPISGHNTLYWYLQNLGQGPELLIRYENEEAVDDSQLPKDRFSAERLKGVDSTLKIQPAELGDSAVYLCASSSFGTPNTGELFFGEGSRLTVL.

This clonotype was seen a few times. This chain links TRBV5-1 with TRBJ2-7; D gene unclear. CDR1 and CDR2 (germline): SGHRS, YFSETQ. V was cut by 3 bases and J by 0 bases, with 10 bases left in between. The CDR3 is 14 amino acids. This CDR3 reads CASSSSESSYEQYF. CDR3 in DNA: TGCGCCAGCAGCTCCAGTGAGAGCTCCTACGAGCAGTACTTC.

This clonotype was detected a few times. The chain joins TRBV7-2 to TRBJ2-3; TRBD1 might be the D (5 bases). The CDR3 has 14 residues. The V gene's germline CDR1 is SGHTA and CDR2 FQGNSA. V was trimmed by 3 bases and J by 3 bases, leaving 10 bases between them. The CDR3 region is CASSFQGRTDTQYF. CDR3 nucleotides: TGTGCCAGCAGCTTCCAGGGTAGGACAGATACGCAGTATTTT.

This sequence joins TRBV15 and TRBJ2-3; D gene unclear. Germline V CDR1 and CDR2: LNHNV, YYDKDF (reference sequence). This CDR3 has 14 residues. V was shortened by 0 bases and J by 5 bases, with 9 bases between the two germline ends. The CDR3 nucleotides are TGTGCCACCAGCAGAGATGTGGGCGGAGATACGCAGTATTTT. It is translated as CATSRDVGGDTQYF.

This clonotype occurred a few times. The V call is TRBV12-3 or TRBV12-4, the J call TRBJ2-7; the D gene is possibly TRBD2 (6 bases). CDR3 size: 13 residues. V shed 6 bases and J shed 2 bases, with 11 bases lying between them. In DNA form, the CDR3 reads TGTGCCAGCAGGGAGGGTAACGCCTACGAGCAGTACTTC. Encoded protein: CASREGNAYEQYF.

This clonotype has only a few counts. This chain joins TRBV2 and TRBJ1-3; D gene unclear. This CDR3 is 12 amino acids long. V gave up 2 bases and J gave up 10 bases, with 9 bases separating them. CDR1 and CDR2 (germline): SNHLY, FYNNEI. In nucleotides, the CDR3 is TGTGCCAGCAGTGAATATCAAGGGACCATATATTTT. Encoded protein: CASSEYQGTIYF.

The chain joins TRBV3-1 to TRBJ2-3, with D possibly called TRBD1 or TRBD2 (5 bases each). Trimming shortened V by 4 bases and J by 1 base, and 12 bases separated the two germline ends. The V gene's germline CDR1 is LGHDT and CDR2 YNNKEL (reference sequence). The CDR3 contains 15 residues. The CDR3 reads CASSPPGLGTDTQYF. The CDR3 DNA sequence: TGTGCCAGCAGCCCTCCGGGGCTGGGCACAGATACGCAGTATTTT.

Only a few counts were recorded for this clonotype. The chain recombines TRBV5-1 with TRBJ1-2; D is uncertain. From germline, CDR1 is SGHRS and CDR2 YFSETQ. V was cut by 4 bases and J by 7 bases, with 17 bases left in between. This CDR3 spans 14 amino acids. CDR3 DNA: TGCGCCAGCAGCCCGCCCCAGCAACCCACTGGCTACACCTTC. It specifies CASSPPQQPTGYTF.

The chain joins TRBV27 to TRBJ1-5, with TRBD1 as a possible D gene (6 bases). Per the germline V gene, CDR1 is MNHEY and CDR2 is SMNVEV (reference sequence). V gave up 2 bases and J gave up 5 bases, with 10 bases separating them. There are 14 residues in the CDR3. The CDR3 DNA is TGTGCCAGCAGTTTAGAGGGGGAGGATCAGCCCCAGCATTTT. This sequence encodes CASSLEGEDQPQHF.

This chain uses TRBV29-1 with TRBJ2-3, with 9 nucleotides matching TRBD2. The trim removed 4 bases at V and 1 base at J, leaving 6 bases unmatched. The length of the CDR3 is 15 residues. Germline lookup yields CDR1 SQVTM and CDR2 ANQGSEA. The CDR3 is CSVASGGGGTDTQYF. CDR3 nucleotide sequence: TGCAGCGTTGCATCCGGCGGGGGGGGCACAGATACGCAGTATTTT.

This CDR3 is CASSFKGTKGGEQYF. The CDR3 DNA reads TGTGCCAGCAGCTTCAAAGGGACTAAAGGGGGGGAGCAGTACTTC. The chain links TRBV5-4 to TRBJ2-7, with a possible D match to TRBD2 (7 bases). The CDR3 length is 15 residues. Trimming pared 2 bases from V and 7 bases from J, leaving 19 bases between. Germline V lookup: CDR1 SGHNT, CDR2 YYREEE (reference sequence).

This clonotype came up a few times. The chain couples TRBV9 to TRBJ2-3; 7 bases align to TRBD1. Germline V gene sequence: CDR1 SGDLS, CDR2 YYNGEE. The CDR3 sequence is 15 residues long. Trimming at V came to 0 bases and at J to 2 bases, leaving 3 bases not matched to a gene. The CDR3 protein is CASSVGGTATDTQYF. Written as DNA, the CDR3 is TGTGCCAGCAGCGTAGGGGGGACAGCCACAGATACGCAGTATTTT.

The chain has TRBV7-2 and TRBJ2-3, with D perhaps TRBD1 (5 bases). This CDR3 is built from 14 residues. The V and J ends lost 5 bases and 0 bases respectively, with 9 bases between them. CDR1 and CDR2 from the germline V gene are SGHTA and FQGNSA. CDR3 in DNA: TGTGCCAGCAGCGTTAGACAGAGCACAGATACGCAGTATTTT. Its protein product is CASSVRQSTDTQYF.

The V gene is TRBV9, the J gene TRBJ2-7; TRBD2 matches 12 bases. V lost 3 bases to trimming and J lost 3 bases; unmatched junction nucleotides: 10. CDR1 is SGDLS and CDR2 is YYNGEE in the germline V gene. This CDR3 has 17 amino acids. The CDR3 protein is CASSASGWTSGDYEQYF. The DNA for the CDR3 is TGTGCCAGCAGCGCCAGTGGATGGACTAGCGGGGACTACGAGCAGTACTTC.

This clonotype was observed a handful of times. As DNA, the CDR3 is TGCGCCAGCAGCCAACGGACTAGCGGGACCTCCTACAATGAGCAGTTCTTC. Amino acids: CASSQRTSGTSYNEQFF. This chain connects TRBV4-3 to TRBJ2-1; TRBD2 aligns across 12 bases. The CDR3 loop spans 17 amino acids. CDR1 and CDR2 (germline): LGHNA, YSLEER. V was clipped by 2 bases and J by 0 bases; unmatched bases: 2.

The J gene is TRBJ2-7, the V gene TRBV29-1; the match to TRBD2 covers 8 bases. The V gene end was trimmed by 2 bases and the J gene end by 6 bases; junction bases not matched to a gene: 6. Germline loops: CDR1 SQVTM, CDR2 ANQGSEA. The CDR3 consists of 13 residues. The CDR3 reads CSVEKAGVFEQYF. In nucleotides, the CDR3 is TGCAGCGTTGAAAAAGCGGGGGTCTTCGAGCAGTACTTC.